This T cell receptor beta chain was identified in a study of T cells in Graves' hyperthyroidism and ophthalmopathy. This clonotype was seen repeatedly, ten times or more. The length of the CDR3 is 17 residues. After removal of 2 bases from V and 4 bases from J, the junction contained 14 bases not matched to a gene. Germline lookup yields CDR1 DFQATT and CDR2 SNEGSKA (reference sequence). It was RNA transcripts that yielded the amplified TCR beta CDR3 regions. In the first-round RT-PCR of the TCR CDR3, the HTBI primer set was used. MiXCR was run by TCRdb on the multiplex PCR reads, yielding one entry per CDR3 protein. The table records about 420,000 distinct CDR3 sequences, 15% to 18% of them present only once.

This TCR derives from a woman aged 18-30 years with Graves' hyperthyroidism. The sequenced material came from blood. V and J are TRBV20-1 and TRBJ2-3, with TRBD2 matching 8 bases. The CDR3 region is CSARTLVGLGPPDTQYF. Here the CDR3 DNA reads TGCAGTGCTAGAACCCTAGTGGGACTAGGACCACCAGATACGCAGTATTTT.